These 2 T cell receptor beta chains were sequenced from one sample in a study of T cell changes during pregnancy in multiple sclerosis. Using immunoSEQ multiplex PCR, the repertoire was profiled, and TCRdb retains in-frame clones only, with some absent. Among tens of thousands of clones listed, 88% were seen once. This material consisted of peripheral blood, taken before pregnancy. Receptors originate from a female donor with multiple sclerosis, enrolled in a pregnancy study.

The gene calls are TRBV7-7 and TRBJ2-7; TRBD2 matches 8 bases. CDR1 and CDR2 from the germline V gene are SSHAT and FNYEAQ (reference sequence). J lost 4 bases, V lost 0 bases, and 8 bases had no gene match. This CDR3 spans 16 amino acids. The DNA for the CDR3 is TGTGCCAGCAGCTTAGCAGCGGGAGTCGAAGTATACGAGCAGTACTTC. It specifies CASSLAAGVEVYEQYF.

This sequence joins TRBV27 and TRBJ2-1; TRBD1 agrees at 11 bases. The junction had 4 bases not matched to a gene; V was cut back by 5 bases and J by 4 bases. Germline CDR1 reads MNHEY; CDR2 reads SMNVEV (reference sequence). This CDR3 comprises 15 residues. Here the CDR3 DNA reads TGTGCCAGCAGTGTCGGGACAGGGGGATACAATGAGCAGTTCTTC. Translated: CASSVGTGGYNEQFF.